This T cell receptor (beta chain) was captured by sequencing in a study of beta chain features in type 1 diabetes. General observations from the study: Researchers cautioned that cDNA sequencing could over-represent cells with high TCR expression.

Germline values: CDR1 MNHEY, CDR2 SMNVEV (reference sequence). V trimming: 4 bases; J trimming: 6 bases; junction bases outside the gene matches: 13. The CDR3 totals 17 residues. The study reverse transcribed the entire isolated RNA, so it sequenced expressed TCRB transcripts. TCRdb's table, derived via immunoSEQ multiplex PCR, lists solely in-frame clones and lacks some. This table holds around 40,000 clones, under 65% found once. Comment on this clone: Antigen: not known.

The sequenced material came from Tregs from blood. This clonotype originated in a woman aged 18-29 years in good health. V usage is TRBV27 and J usage is TRBJ2-3; 10 bases map to TRBD2. DNA for the CDR3: TGTGCCAGCAGTTCAACAAACCTAGCGGGAGTATCTGATACGCAGTATTTT. It specifies CASSSTNLAGVSDTQYF.